Listed below are T cell receptor beta chains from one sample, sequenced in a study of T cell repertoires in ileal Crohn's disease. Sequencing was performed with immunoSEQ multiplex PCR; in TCRdb, only in-frame clones are kept and a portion is missing. The sample lists tens of thousands of clones, around four fifths occurring once. Sequencing was performed on ileal tissue. These receptors came from an adult with Crohn's disease. Both conserved end residues are part of each CDR3. D genes are given only for firm matches. Size is stated for part of the rows, as once, few or many counts, or as a class when the clone is expanded.

CDR3nt: TGTGCCAGTAATCCGGGGGGGGCGGGCAATCAGCCCCAGCATTTT; CDR3aa: CASNPGGAGNQPQHF; v_gene: TRBV19; j_gene: TRBJ1-5; d_gene: -; abundance: -
CDR3nt: TGTGCCCGTGCCCGCCTTAGGGACAGGCTCTATGGCTACACCTTC; CDR3aa: CARARLRDRLYGYTF; v_gene: TRBV30; j_gene: TRBJ1-2; d_gene: TRBD1; abundance: -
CDR3nt: TGTGCCAGCAGCCCGACTAGCGGGTTTGGGGAGACCCAGTACTTC; CDR3aa: CASSPTSGFGETQYF; v_gene: TRBV7-8; j_gene: TRBJ2-5; d_gene: TRBD2; abundance: -
CDR3nt: TGTGCCAGCGGAGGGACTAGCGGGGGGGATGAGCAGTTCTTC; CDR3aa: CASGGTSGGDEQFF; v_gene: TRBV7-2; j_gene: TRBJ2-1; d_gene: TRBD2; abundance: -
CDR3nt: TGCGCCAGCAGCCAAGAGCTAGCGGTGGGCACCGGGGAGCTGTTTTTT; CDR3aa: CASSQELAVGTGELFF; v_gene: TRBV4-1; j_gene: TRBJ2-2; d_gene: TRBD2; abundance: -
CDR3nt: TGTGCCAGCAGCTTGGCCGGGACTAGCTGGTACGAGCAGTACTTC; CDR3aa: CASSLAGTSWYEQYF; v_gene: TRBV7-9; j_gene: TRBJ2-7; d_gene: TRBD2; abundance: -
CDR3nt: TGCGCCAGCAGCTTGGACCTACTCCGCCACGAGCAGTACTTC; CDR3aa: CASSLDLLRHEQYF; v_gene: TRBV5-1; j_gene: TRBJ2-7; d_gene: -; abundance: -
CDR3nt: TGTGCCAGCAGTCAGGGACAGGTTTTGGAGCAGTACTTC; CDR3aa: CASSQGQVLEQYF; v_gene: TRBV6-1; j_gene: TRBJ2-7; d_gene: TRBD1; abundance: -
CDR3nt: TGTGCCAGCAGCTTAGATTCGGCAGCGTCACTGTTTTTT; CDR3aa: CASSLDSAASLFF; v_gene: TRBV11-2; j_gene: TRBJ1-4; d_gene: -; abundance: -
CDR3nt: TGCGCCAGCAGCCAAGTCAGGCTTGGCGGGGGGACCTACGAGCAGTACTTC; CDR3aa: CASSQVRLGGGTYEQYF; v_gene: TRBV4-3; j_gene: TRBJ2-7; d_gene: TRBD2; abundance: -
CDR3nt: TGCGCCAGCAGCCCCCTAAGCGGGAGATACACCTACGAGCAGTACTTC; CDR3aa: CASSPLSGRYTYEQYF; v_gene: TRBV5-1; j_gene: TRBJ2-7; d_gene: TRBD2; abundance: -
CDR3nt: TGTGCCAGCAGTTTCAACAGCATGAACACTGAAGCTTTCTTT; CDR3aa: CASSFNSMNTEAFF; v_gene: TRBV27; j_gene: TRBJ1-1; d_gene: -; abundance: -
CDR3nt: TGTGCCTGGAGTTCTGGACAGGGCCCCACTGAAGCTTTCTTT; CDR3aa: CAWSSGQGPTEAFF; v_gene: TRBV30; j_gene: TRBJ1-1; d_gene: TRBD1; abundance: -
CDR3nt: TGTGCCAGGTGGAGATGCCAAGGGGTTTGCGAGCAGTACTTC; CDR3aa: CARWRCQGVCEQYF; v_gene: TRBV27; j_gene: TRBJ2-7; d_gene: -; abundance: -
CDR3nt: TGCAGTGCTACCAAGCGGGACGCACAGTACTTC; CDR3aa: CSATKRDAQYF; v_gene: TRBV20-1; j_gene: TRBJ2-7; d_gene: TRBD2; abundance: -
CDR3nt: TGTGCCAGCAGCCAAATTAGCGGGGGCCGCTACAATGAGCAGTTCTTC; CDR3aa: CASSQISGGRYNEQFF; v_gene: TRBV14; j_gene: TRBJ2-1; d_gene: TRBD2; abundance: -
CDR3nt: TGCGCCAGCAGCCAAGGTCGAGCGGGGGGTGCAGATACGCAGTATTTT; CDR3aa: CASSQGRAGGADTQYF; v_gene: TRBV4-1; j_gene: TRBJ2-3; d_gene: TRBD2; abundance: -
CDR3nt: TGTGCCACCAGCAGAGACAGGGGGCGGAACACTGAAGCTTTCTTT; CDR3aa: CATSRDRGRNTEAFF; v_gene: TRBV15; j_gene: TRBJ1-1; d_gene: TRBD1; abundance: -
CDR3nt: TGTGCCAGCAGTGCCTCACTAGCGGGAGGACGCGACGAGCAGTACTTC; CDR3aa: CASSASLAGGRDEQYF; v_gene: TRBV6-1; j_gene: TRBJ2-7; d_gene: TRBD2; abundance: few
CDR3nt: TGTGCCAGCTCACCATCTTTACCAGGCACAGATACGCAGTATTTT; CDR3aa: CASSPSLPGTDTQYF; v_gene: TRBV18; j_gene: TRBJ2-3; d_gene: -; abundance: -